This is a list of T cell receptor beta chains from one sample in a study of blood T cell repertoires in COVID-19. Data came from immunoSEQ multiplex PCR; TCRdb stores just in-frame clones and leaves some out. The sample yields 150,000 or so clones, 70% to 85% seen once. Sequencing was done on a sample of PBMCs or T cells enriched from blood (not recorded which). All receptors derive from a man between 50 and 59 years old who had recovered from COVID-19. CDR3s include the opening cysteine and the closing phenylalanine or tryptophan. A D gene is named only where the DNA matches it firmly. Rows give clone size only sometimes, using once, few, many, or a class for an expanded clone.

j_call	clone_size	d_call	v_call	cdr3_nt	cdr3_aa
TRBJ1-3	NA	NA	TRBV3-1/TRBV3-2	TGTGCCAGCAGCCCCACCGCAGGGAACACCATATATTTT	CASSPTAGNTIYF
TRBJ2-3	NA	TRBD1	TRBV18	TGTGCCAGCTCACCACCCCGACAGGGGGCAGATACGCAGTATTTT	CASSPPRQGADTQYF
TRBJ2-7	NA	TRBD1	TRBV28	TGTGCCAGCGGAGGACAGGGAGGACGCGAGCAGTACTTC	CASGGQGGREQYF
TRBJ1-2	NA	TRBD1	TRBV18	TGTGCCAGCTCACTAGGAAAAGGGGGCACAGGATCTGGCTACACCTTC	CASSLGKGGTGSGYTF
TRBJ1-2	NA	NA	TRBV4-3	TGCGCCAGCAGCAAGCAGGGGAACTATGGCTACACCTTC	CASSKQGNYGYTF
TRBJ1-1	few	NA	TRBV2	TGTGCCAGCAGTGGGGGGAGGACGGTCACTGAAGCTTTCTTT	CASSGGRTVTEAFF
TRBJ2-1	NA	TRBD2	TRBV5-4	TGTGCCAGCAGCTTAGCGGGGGGGCAGTACAATGAGCAGTTCTTC	CASSLAGGQYNEQFF
TRBJ2-7	NA	TRBD1	TRBV12-5	TGTGCTAGTGGTTTGCTCGTCGGGACAGGGGGTGTTAGCTCCTACGAGCAGTACTTC	CASGLLVGTGGVSSYEQYF
TRBJ1-5	few	TRBD1	TRBV2	TGTGCCAGCAGACCGGGACAGGAGTATAGCAATCAGCCCCAGCATTTT	CASRPGQEYSNQPQHF
TRBJ1-1	NA	NA	TRBV12-3/TRBV12-4	TGTGCCAGCAGTTTATCCCCAAACACTGAAGCTTTCTTT	CASSLSPNTEAFF
TRBJ2-7	NA	NA	TRBV27	TGTGCCAGCAGCCCCGATGCTGGGCAGGCAAAGCAGTACTTC	CASSPDAGQAKQYF
TRBJ2-7	once	NA	TRBV28	TGTGCCAGCAGTTTAGTGGGGGCCACCTACGAGCAGTACTTC	CASSLVGATYEQYF
TRBJ1-4	NA	TRBD1	TRBV6-5	TGTGCCAGCAGTTCCCGGGACAGTGTTAATGAAAAACTGTTTTTT	CASSSRDSVNEKLFF
TRBJ2-7	NA	TRBD1	TRBV2	TGTGCCAGCAGTGAAGTGGGACAGGGGGCGTACGAGCAGTACTTC	CASSEVGQGAYEQYF
TRBJ1-5	NA	TRBD1	TRBV6-5	TGTGCCAGCACGCCAGGGGGCAGCAATCAGCCCCAGCATTTT	CASTPGGSNQPQHF
TRBJ2-3	NA	TRBD2	TRBV28	TGTGCCAGCAGTTCGGGGGGGTCGGGCACAGATACGCAGTATTTT	CASSSGGSGTDTQYF
TRBJ1-1	NA	NA	TRBV2	TGTGCCAGCAGTGAAAGGGACAAGAACACTGAAGCTTTCTTT	CASSERDKNTEAFF
TRBJ2-7	NA	NA	TRBV7-9	TGTGCCAGCAGCTTAGGGTTCGACAGGACCTACGAGCAGTACTTC	CASSLGFDRTYEQYF
TRBJ2-2	NA	NA	TRBV9	TGTGCCAGCAGCGTAGGGACATCGAACACCGGGGAGCTGTTTTTT	CASSVGTSNTGELFF
TRBJ1-2	NA	NA	TRBV7-8	TGTGCCAGCAGCTTAGGGCAGCTAGACTATGGCTACACCTTC	CASSLGQLDYGYTF
TRBJ2-1	NA	TRBD1	TRBV5-1	TGCGCCAGCAGCCCTGCGGGGACAGGGATCGATGAGCAGTTCTTC	CASSPAGTGIDEQFF
TRBJ1-2	NA	NA	TRBV7-9	TGTGCCAGCAGCCAAGACACAGTCTATGGCTACACCTTC	CASSQDTVYGYTF
TRBJ2-2	NA	TRBD1	TRBV5-1	TGCGCCAGCAGCTTGGGACAGGGAACCGGGGAGCTGTTTTTT	CASSLGQGTGELFF
TRBJ1-2	NA	NA	TRBV18	TGTGCCAGCTCATTAGGGGATACAATTTATGGCTACACCTTC	CASSLGDTIYGYTF
TRBJ1-5	NA	TRBD1	TRBV28	TGTGCCAGCAGTCGCTGGGACAGGGGGGTCAATCAGCCCCAGCATTTT	CASSRWDRGVNQPQHF
TRBJ1-1	NA	NA	TRBV27	TGTGCCAGCATTACGTCCAGGGGCCGGAACACTGAAGCTTTCTTT	CASITSRGRNTEAFF
TRBJ2-1	NA	TRBD1	TRBV7-3	TGTGCCAGCAGCTTAATAAAGACAGGGAATGAGCAGTTCTTC	CASSLIKTGNEQFF
TRBJ1-1	NA	NA	TRBV14	TGTGCCAGCAGCCAAACGCCCGGTGGCACTGAAGCTTTCTTT	CASSQTPGGTEAFF
TRBJ1-3	once	NA	TRBV3-1/TRBV3-2	TGTGCCAGCCAGAACGCGGACACCATATATTTT	CASQNADTIYF
TRBJ2-1	large	TRBD2	TRBV4-3	TGCGCCAGCAGCCAAGATTTAGGTTGGGCGGGGGCCTACAATGAGCAGTTCTTC	CASSQDLGWAGAYNEQFF
TRBJ1-5	NA	NA	TRBV4-3	TGCGCCAGCAGCCAAGAAAGAGGGCAGCCCCAGCATTTT	CASSQERGQPQHF
TRBJ2-3	NA	NA	TRBV20-1	TGCAGTGCCAGTTCGGACTTAGGCCCAGATACGCAGTATTTT	CSASSDLGPDTQYF
TRBJ1-6	NA	NA	TRBV2	TGTGCCAGCAGAGGCAGGGACGGGGGTCGTTCACCCCTCCACTTT	CASRGRDGGRSPLHF
TRBJ1-1	NA	NA	TRBV15	TGTGCCACCAGCAGAGACAGGGGTATGAACACTGAAGCTTTCTTT	CATSRDRGMNTEAFF
TRBJ1-4	NA	NA	TRBV28	TGTGCCAGCAGTTTGGCGGGCGAAAAACTGTTTTTT	CASSLAGEKLFF
TRBJ1-2	NA	NA	TRBV7-2	TGTGCCAGCAGCTTTGCGGGAATCGATGGCTACACCTTC	CASSFAGIDGYTF
TRBJ2-7	NA	TRBD2	TRBV7-9	TGTGCCAGCAGCTCCGGGGGGACCTACGAGCAGTACTTC	CASSSGGTYEQYF
TRBJ2-7	NA	NA	TRBV7-2	TGTGCCAGCAGCTTATCCCCCAGTTACGAGCAGTACTTC	CASSLSPSYEQYF
TRBJ1-1	NA	NA	TRBV2	TGTGCCAGGATACAGGGAGAGGGTAGAGCTTTCTTT	CARIQGEGRAFF
TRBJ2-3	NA	NA	TRBV27	TGTGCCAGCAGCCTATCATCCCGGAGAATCACAGATACGCAGTATTTT	CASSLSSRRITDTQYF
TRBJ2-3	NA	NA	TRBV27	TGTGCCAGCAGTTTGTACAGTTGGAGCACAGATACGCAGTATTTT	CASSLYSWSTDTQYF
TRBJ1-1	NA	NA	TRBV2	TGTGCCAGCCAGACGAAGGGGGGGTACACTGAAGCTTTCTTT	CASQTKGGYTEAFF
TRBJ2-3	NA	TRBD1	TRBV5-1	TGCGCCAGCAGCTACACAGGGGCCAGGACAGATACGCAGTATTTT	CASSYTGARTDTQYF
TRBJ1-1	NA	NA	TRBV3-1/TRBV3-2	TGTGCCAGCAGCCAAGGGGGCCAGGGAAGGGAAGCTTTCTTT	CASSQGGQGREAFF
TRBJ2-7	NA	NA	TRBV2	TGTGCCAGCAGTAACAGGGCAAGCTACGAGCAGTACTTC	CASSNRASYEQYF
TRBJ1-3	few	NA	TRBV29-1	TGCAGCGTTTCAGGGGATGGAAACACCATATATTTT	CSVSGDGNTIYF
TRBJ2-5	NA	TRBD2	TRBV9	TGTGCCAGCAGCGGCGGGACTAGCGGGGGTGGAGCAAAAGAGACCCAGTACTTC	CASSGGTSGGGAKETQYF
TRBJ1-2	NA	NA	TRBV29-1	TGCAGCGTTGAGGCCGGAGTTAACTATGGCTACACCTTC	CSVEAGVNYGYTF
TRBJ1-2	NA	TRBD1	TRBV29-1	TGCAGCGTTGAAGATCGACAGGGGACTAACTATGGCTACACCTTC	CSVEDRQGTNYGYTF
TRBJ2-7	NA	TRBD1	TRBV13	TGTGCCAGCAGCTTAGCCGGGACAGGGTCCAACGAGCAGTACTTC	CASSLAGTGSNEQYF
TRBJ1-3	NA	NA	TRBV30	TGTGCCTGGCTACAGGGTCCTGGAAACACCATATATTTT	CAWLQGPGNTIYF
TRBJ2-5	NA	NA	TRBV5-1	TGCGCCAGCCGTGACACCTGGGCCCGAGAGACCCAGTACTTC	CASRDTWARETQYF
TRBJ2-7	many	NA	TRBV6-1	TGTGCCAGCAGTGAAGGGGGCTTATCCTACGAGCAGTACTTC	CASSEGGLSYEQYF
TRBJ2-3	NA	TRBD2	TRBV10-3	TGTGCCATCAGTGAGTCACCGGGACTAGCGGGGGGATTAACGCAGTATTTT	CAISESPGLAGGLTQYF